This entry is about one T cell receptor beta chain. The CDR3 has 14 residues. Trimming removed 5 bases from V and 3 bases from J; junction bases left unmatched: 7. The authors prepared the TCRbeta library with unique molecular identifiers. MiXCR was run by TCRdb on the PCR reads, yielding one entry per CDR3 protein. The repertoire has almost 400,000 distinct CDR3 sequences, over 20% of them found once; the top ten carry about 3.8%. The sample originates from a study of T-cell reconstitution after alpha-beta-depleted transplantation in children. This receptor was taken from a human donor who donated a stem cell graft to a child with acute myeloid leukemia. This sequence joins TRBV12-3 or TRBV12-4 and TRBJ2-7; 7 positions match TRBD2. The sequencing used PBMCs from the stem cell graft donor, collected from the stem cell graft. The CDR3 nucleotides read TGTGCCAGCAGTCCCGGGACTATATACTACGAGCAGTACTTC. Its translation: CASSPGTIYYEQYF.